The present T cell receptor beta chain was sequenced within a study of shared clonotypes between healthy human individuals. Overall study context: CD4 naive and CD4 memory each took three plates per donor, while CD8 naive took two and CD8 memory one. Points from the study as a whole: Sharing across four donors was highest in naive CD4 (approximately 5%) and lowest in memory CD8 (approximately 0.4%).

The protocol was immunoSEQ multiplex PCR, while the TCRdb copy is restricted to in-frame clones and leaves out a portion. The top ten clones hold 0.95% to 1.5% of a sample with approximately 1,500,000 clones, roughly 96% of them seen once. Of note for this clone: The antigen remains undetermined.

Germline CDR1 is ENHRY and CDR2 is SYGVKD. The CDR3 length is 13 residues. V was shortened by 2 bases and J by 2 bases, with 6 bases between the two germline ends. The split of CD4+ cells yielded CD45RA+ naive and CD45RA-negative memory subsets. The sample comprised naive CD4+ T cells sorted from blood. Specified subset: CD45RA+ positively selected. The gene calls are TRBV10-3 and TRBJ2-5, with D hard to call. The source of this sequence is a man aged 25 to 40 in good health. The CDR3 nucleotides are TGTGCCATCAGTGAGGCTGTGCAAGAGACCCAGTACTTC. Translated: CAISEAVQETQYF.